The 30 T cell receptor beta chains in this list originate from one sample, sequenced in a study of T cells in Graves' hyperthyroidism and ophthalmopathy (dated by TCRdb to the late 2010s). The library was prepared using multiplex PCR. Sequencing was performed on an Illumina HiSeq 2000. The TCR beta CDR3 regions were amplified from the RNA transcripts. The TCR CDR3 was subjected to a first round of RT-PCR using the HTBI primer set and the Qiagen OneStep RT-PCR kit. TCRdb reprocessed the public reads (quality trimming at Q25 with fastp, clone calling with MiXCR) and kept in-frame beta chains. Identical CDR3 protein sequences are pooled into one entry, listed with their most common genes and DNA. A total of 300,000 or so distinct CDR3 sequences appear in this sample, over 20% of them only once. Over 40% of the sample is in the top ten clones. Material: blood. The receptors were sampled from a woman aged 45-65 years with Graves' hyperthyroidism.

The sample holds a few counts of this clonotype. The V call is TRBV6-2 or TRBV6-3, the J call TRBJ2-4; TRBD2 is a possible D gene (6 bases). This CDR3 region has 14 residues. Germline V gene data show CDR1 as MNHEY and CDR2 as SVGEGT. Trimming pared 6 bases from V and 3 bases from J, leaving 12 bases between. The CDR3 region is CASSGGINKNIQYF. The CDR3 DNA reads as TGTGCCAGCAGCGGGGGTATAAACAAAAACATTCAGTACTTC.

V and J are TRBV2 and TRBJ2-2; the match to TRBD1 covers 7 bases. Germline CDR1 is SNHLY and CDR2 is FYNNEI. This CDR3 has 16 residues. With 6 bases clipped from V and 2 bases from J, the junction kept 9 bases outside the gene matches. The CDR3 region is CASRRRTGENTGELFF. The CDR3 nucleotides read TGTGCCAGCAGGAGAAGGACAGGTGAAAACACCGGGGAGCTGTTTTTT.

This chain connects TRBV28 to TRBJ2-7; 9 nucleotides agree with TRBD2. J was trimmed by 1 base and V by 6 bases; bases with no gene match: 10. The CDR3 totals 16 residues. Germline-derived CDR1 and CDR2 are MDHEN and SYDVKM. The CDR3 bases are TGTGCCAGCAGGATAACAGCGGGGGGAGGTTCCTACGAGCAGTACTTC. This translates into CASRITAGGGSYEQYF.

This clonotype came up many times. The chain employs TRBV14 and TRBJ2-3, with a tentative D call TRBD2 (5 bases). Germline CDR1 is SGHDN and CDR2 is FVKESK. The CDR3 spans 15 residues. V was trimmed by 0 bases and J by 1 base, leaving 8 bases between them. In DNA, the CDR3 is TGTGCCAGCAGCCAAGATCTGCGGGGCACAGATACGCAGTATTTT. It codes for CASSQDLRGTDTQYF.

This clonotype has at least ten counts. The chain carries TRBV3-1 and TRBJ2-7; no definite D call. V lost 3 bases and J 4 bases, leaving 10 bases between the germline ends. The CDR3 totals 13 residues. The germline gives CDR1 LGHDT, CDR2 YNNKEL (reference sequence). CDR3 in amino acids: CASSQGNSYEQYF. The CDR3 region has the DNA TGTGCCAGCAGCCAGGGGAACAGTTACGAGCAGTACTTC.

Ten or more counts support this clonotype. The junction departs from the called germline gene at one end, perhaps through a read error. The chain joins TRBV12-3 or TRBV12-4 to TRBJ2-3; the D gene is possibly TRBD2 (5 bases). This CDR3 region has 11 residues. The CDR3 sequence: CASSIADTQYF. The CDR3, as DNA: TGTGCCAGCAGTATAGCGGATACGCAGTATTTT.

This clonotype was observed at least ten times. V usage is TRBV28 and J usage is TRBJ1-2; D is possibly TRBD1 (6 bases). The CDR3 contains 14 residues. Germline assignment: CDR1 MDHEN and CDR2 SYDVKM. V dropped 4 bases and J dropped 4 bases, with 13 bases sitting between them. The CDR3 coding sequence is TGTGCCAGCAGTTCAGGGGTAGGCGGCTATGGCTACACCTTC. Protein sequence: CASSSGVGGYGYTF.

In its sample, this clonotype was seen many times. The chain recombines TRBV2 with TRBJ2-7; D is unclear. From germline, CDR1 is SNHLY and CDR2 FYNNEI. The CDR3 runs to 15 residues. V was cut by 6 bases and J by 7 bases, with 22 bases left in between. The CDR3: CASRVPTLKVGEQYF. CDR3 nucleotides: TGTGCCAGCAGGGTACCCACACTAAAGGTGGGGGAGCAGTACTTC.

This clonotype appeared many times. The chain recombines TRBV20-1 with TRBJ2-7; weak D call: TRBD2 (5 bases). The V gene's germline CDR1 is DFQATT and CDR2 SNEGSKA (reference sequence). V shed 4 bases and J shed 3 bases, with 10 bases lying between them. The CDR3 length is 12 residues. The CDR3 is CSANGLDYEQYF. DNA for the CDR3: TGCAGTGCTAACGGACTGGACTACGAGCAGTACTTC.

This clonotype was observed at least ten times. The chain combines TRBV28 with TRBJ2-1; TRBD2 matches at 8 bases. This CDR3 has 16 amino acids. V was clipped by 6 bases and J by 6 bases; unmatched bases: 13. Germline V gives CDR1 MDHEN, CDR2 SYDVKM. In DNA, the CDR3 is TGTGCCAGCAGCCTAGCGGGCGGGCTGGGGGTCAATGAGCAGTTCTTC. It codes for CASSLAGGLGVNEQFF.

This chain uses TRBV6-1 with TRBJ2-2; 13 positions match TRBD2. The CDR3 has 15 amino acids. The junction had 3 bases not matched to a gene; V was cut back by 6 bases and J by 5 bases. CDR1 is MNHNS, CDR2 SASEGT, per germline. The CDR3 reads CASRTSGRLTGELFF. The CDR3 DNA follows: TGTGCCAGCAGGACTAGCGGGAGGTTGACCGGGGAGCTGTTTTTT.

This clonotype was counted many times. This rearrangement joins TRBV11-1 to TRBJ2-2; D remains unclear. The ends were cut back, 2 bases at V and 0 bases at J, with 7 bases in the middle. The CDR3 is made up of 15 amino acids. The V gene's germline CDR1 is SGHAT and CDR2 FQDESV (reference sequence). In DNA form, the CDR3 reads TGTGCCAGCAGCTTACAGTTCGCGAACACCGGGGAGCTGTTTTTT. As protein: CASSLQFANTGELFF.

This clonotype was observed at least ten times. V and J are TRBV30 and TRBJ1-2; 7 bases match TRBD1. V was clipped by 4 bases and J by 6 bases; unmatched bases: 8. Germline lookup yields CDR1 GTSNPN and CDR2 SVGIG (reference sequence). The length of the CDR3 is 13 residues. CDR3 in DNA: TGTGCCTGGACTAGGGAGACAGGGAATGGCTACACCTTC. It translates to CAWTRETGNGYTF. Using reference TRBV30 and TRBJ1-2 for the parts outside the CDR3, the full variable domain is SQTIHQWPATLVQPVGSPLSLECTVEGTSNPNLYWYRQAAGRGLQLLFYSVGIGQISSEVPQNLSASRPQDRQFILSSKKLLLSDSGFYLCAWTRETGNGYTFGSGTRLTVV.

This clonotype appeared a few times. The chain employs TRBV30 and TRBJ1-2, with TRBD1 identical over 10 bases. The V gene end was trimmed by 4 bases and the J gene end by 5 bases; junction bases not matched to a gene: 4. The length of the CDR3 is 13 residues. From germline, CDR1 is GTSNPN and CDR2 SVGIG (reference sequence). CDR3 nucleotide sequence: TGTGCCTGGACCCCGGGACAGGGGTATGGCTACACCTTC. As protein: CAWTPGQGYGYTF.

The chain uses TRBV20-1 and TRBJ2-1; no firm D call. The CDR3 is made up of 12 amino acids. Between the trimmed V and J ends, which lost 3 bases and 7 bases, there was a span of 10 bases. Germline V CDR1 and CDR2: DFQATT, SNEGSKA (reference sequence). The CDR3 region is CSASKRVNEQFF. The DNA of the CDR3 is TGCAGTGCTAGCAAAAGGGTGAATGAGCAGTTCTTC.

This clonotype was recorded at least ten times. The J gene is TRBJ2-2, the V gene TRBV20-1; no firm D call. This CDR3 is 12 amino acids long. The germline V gene has CDR1 DFQATT and CDR2 SNEGSKA (reference sequence). V lost 8 bases and J lost 4, with 11 bases in between. CDR3 loop: CSTHGATGELFF. The CDR3 region has the DNA TGCAGTACCCATGGAGCCACCGGGGAGCTGTTTTTT.

This clonotype was detected ten times or more. The rearrangement links TRBV20-1 to TRBJ2-1, with 8 bases identical to TRBD1. Germline trimming cut 5 bases from V and 8 bases from J; bases unmatched to any gene: 14. CDR1 DFQATT and CDR2 SNEGSKA come from the germline V gene (reference sequence). CDR3 size: 15 residues. The CDR3 sequence is CSAPSAGQGVDEQFF. In DNA, the CDR3 is TGCAGTGCTCCTAGCGCTGGACAGGGAGTGGATGAGCAGTTCTTC.

This clonotype was seen a handful of times. The chain combines TRBV19 with TRBJ1-1, with D possibly matching TRBD1 (5 bases). Germline V lookup: CDR1 LNHDA, CDR2 SQIVND (reference sequence). Deletions cut 7 bases from V and 9 bases from J, with 12 bases between. This CDR3 spans 11 amino acids. In nucleotides, the CDR3 is TGTGCCAGTACCCTAGACAGCAAAGCTTTCTTT. This translates into CASTLDSKAFF.

This clonotype occurred a few times. V gene TRBV20-1 combines with J gene TRBJ2-5; TRBD1 matches 9 bases. The CDR3 is 17 residues long. Trimming removed 3 bases from V and 5 bases from J; junction bases left unmatched: 16. CDR1 and CDR2 from the germline V gene are DFQATT and SNEGSKA (reference sequence). The CDR3 DNA reads TGCAGTGCTAGGGGAAATTCGGACAGGGGCGATTTGGAGACCCAGTACTTC. Translated, it gives CSARGNSDRGDLETQYF.

The J gene is TRBJ1-1, the V gene TRBV18; D is unclear. CDR1 and CDR2 from the germline V gene are KGHSH and LQKENI. V was cut by 1 base and J by 11 bases, with 14 bases left in between. The CDR3 contains 13 residues. For the CDR3, the DNA is TGTGCCAGCTCACCACTCCGGGAGGGCAGTGCTTTCTTT. Translating it yields CASSPLREGSAFF.

This clonotype was picked up one time. A single base separates this from a much larger clone, so it may be a read error. The chain has TRBV28 and TRBJ2-7; TRBD1 matches at 7 bases. CDR1 and CDR2 from the germline V gene are MDHEN and SYDVKM. V shed 6 bases, J shed 5 bases, and the junction held 7 bases outside the gene matches. This CDR3 has 13 residues. The CDR3 sequence is CASRGTEFHEQYF. CDR3 in DNA: TGTGCCAGCAGGGGGACAGAGTTCCACGAGCAGTACTTC.

Turning to this clonotype: This may arise from a read error, as a much more abundant clone is one base away. The chain combines TRBV3-1 with TRBJ2-1; D not certain. The germline CDR1 and CDR2 sequences are LGHDT and YNNKEL (reference sequence). The CDR3 has 12 amino acids. The CDR3 DNA sequence: TGTGCCAGCAGCCAAGTCACCAATGAGCAGTCCTTC. Translated: CASSQVTNEQSF.

About this clonotype itself: A much more abundant neighbour one base away suggests this may be a read error. The chain joins TRBV6-2 or TRBV6-3 to TRBJ2-5; D possibly matches TRBD1 or TRBD2 (5 bases each). The closer fit of TRBJ2-1 to the DNA end suggests the J call may be wrong. The CDR3 has 13 residues. Germline V gene lookup returns CDR1 MNHEY and CDR2 SVGEGT. CDR3 sequence reads: CASSSPRGETQFF. The CDR3 coding sequence is TGTGCCAGCAGTTCCCCTAGGGGAGAGACCCAGTTCTTC.

For this clonotype: This may arise from a read error, as a much more abundant clone is one base away. The CDR3 does not end in the conserved phenylalanine or tryptophan, so this is likely a read error. The CDR3 sequence is CAISDDKNTEAFI. DNA for the CDR3: TGTGCCATCAGTGACGACAAGAACACTGAAGCTTTCATT. The rearrangement links TRBV10-3 to TRBJ1-1, with no clear D. CDR1 and CDR2 (germline): ENHRY, SYGVKD. This CDR3 has 13 residues. The V end was cut by 3 bases, the J end by 1 base, with 6 bases between.

The chain uses TRBV27 and TRBJ1-2; D is unclear. The germline V gene has CDR1 MNHEY and CDR2 SMNVEV (reference sequence). This CDR3 has 16 residues. The ends were cut back, 7 bases at V and 6 bases at J, with 24 bases in the middle. The CDR3 DNA is TGTGCCAGCAAACCTTATCGGGGAGGAACCTTAAATGGCTACACCTTC. Protein: CASKPYRGGTLNGYTF.

This clonotype occurred many times. The gene calls are TRBV5-6 and TRBJ1-1, with 7 bases aligning to TRBD1. CDR3 length equals 15 residues. Per germline, CDR1 SGHDT and CDR2 YYEEEE. The J segment lost 0 bases and the V segment lost 3 bases, leaving 5 bases of the junction unmatched. CDR3 in amino acids: CASSSWGQMNTEAFF. For the CDR3, the DNA is TGTGCCAGCAGCTCTTGGGGACAGATGAACACTGAAGCTTTCTTT.

Ten or more counts support this clonotype. V usage is TRBV11-3 and J usage is TRBJ2-1; weak D call: TRBD1 (5 bases). Deletions cut 5 bases from V and 0 bases from J, with 11 bases between. This CDR3 is built from 15 residues. Germline-derived CDR1 and CDR2 are SGHNT and YENEEA. The CDR3 is CASSTDSYSYNEQFF. The DNA for the CDR3 is TGTGCCAGCAGCACTGACAGTTACTCCTACAATGAGCAGTTCTTC.

Only a few counts were recorded for this clonotype. The rearrangement uses TRBV6-5 and TRBJ2-7; 12 bases line up with TRBD2. Germline V gives CDR1 MNHEY, CDR2 SVGAGI. J gave up 0 bases and V 2 bases, and 5 bases lay outside the gene matches. The CDR3 spans 17 residues. This CDR3 is CASSYRTTSGGSYEQYF. The CDR3 region has the DNA TGTGCCAGCAGTTACCGGACGACTAGCGGGGGCTCCTACGAGCAGTACTTC.

The chain uses TRBV27 and TRBJ1-1; 10 bases match TRBD1. Germline CDR1 MNHEY, CDR2 SMNVEV (reference sequence). J gave up 0 bases and V 6 bases, and 4 bases lay outside the gene matches. The CDR3 runs 15 residues. The CDR3 nucleotides are TGTGCCAGCAGACCGGGACAGGGGTTGAACACTGAAGCTTTCTTT. It yields the protein CASRPGQGLNTEAFF.

This clonotype appeared many times. The chain couples TRBV27 to TRBJ2-2, with D perhaps TRBD1 or TRBD2 (6 bases each). CDR3 length equals 15 residues. CDR1 MNHEY and CDR2 SMNVEV come from the germline V gene (reference sequence). Trimming took 6 bases from V and 2 from J, leaving 13 bases between them. DNA of the CDR3: TGTGCCAGCAGAGAGTGGGGGGCAAACACCGGGGAGCTGTTTTTT. Its protein is CASREWGANTGELFF.